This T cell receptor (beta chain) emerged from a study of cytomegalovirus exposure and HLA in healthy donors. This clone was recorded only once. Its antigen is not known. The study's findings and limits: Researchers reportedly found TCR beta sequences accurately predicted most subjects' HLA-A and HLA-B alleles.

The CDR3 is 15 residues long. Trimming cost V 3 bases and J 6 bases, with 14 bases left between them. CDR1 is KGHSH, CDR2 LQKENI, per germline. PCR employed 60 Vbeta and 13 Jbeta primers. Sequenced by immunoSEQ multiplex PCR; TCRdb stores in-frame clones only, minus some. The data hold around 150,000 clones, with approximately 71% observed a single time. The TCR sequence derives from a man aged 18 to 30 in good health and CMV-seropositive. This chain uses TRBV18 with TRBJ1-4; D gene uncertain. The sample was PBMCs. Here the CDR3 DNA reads TGTGCCAGCTCACCCCACAGCAGCCCACATGAAAAACTGTTTTTT. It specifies CASSPHSSPHEKLFF.